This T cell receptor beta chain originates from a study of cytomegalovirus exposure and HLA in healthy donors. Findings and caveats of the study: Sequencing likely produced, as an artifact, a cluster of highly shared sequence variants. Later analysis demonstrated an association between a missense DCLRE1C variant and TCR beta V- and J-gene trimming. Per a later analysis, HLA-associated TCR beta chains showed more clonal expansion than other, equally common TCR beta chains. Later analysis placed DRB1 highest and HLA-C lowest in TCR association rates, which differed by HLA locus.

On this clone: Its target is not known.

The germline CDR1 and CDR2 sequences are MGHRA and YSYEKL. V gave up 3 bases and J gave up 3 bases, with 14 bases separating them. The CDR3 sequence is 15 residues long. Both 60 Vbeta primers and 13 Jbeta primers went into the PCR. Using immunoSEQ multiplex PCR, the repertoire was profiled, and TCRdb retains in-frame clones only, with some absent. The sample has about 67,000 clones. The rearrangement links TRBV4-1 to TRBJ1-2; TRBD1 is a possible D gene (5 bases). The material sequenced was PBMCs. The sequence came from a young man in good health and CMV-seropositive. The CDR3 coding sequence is TGCGCCAGCAGCCAGGGGAGGGGTCAGGACTATGGCTACACCTTC. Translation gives CASSQGRGQDYGYTF.